These T cell receptor beta chains were read from a single sample in a study of T-cell reconstitution after alpha-beta-depleted transplantation in children. TCRdb redid the calling of the PCR reads with MiXCR, one entry per CDR3 protein. In the table there are 130,000 to 150,000 distinct CDR3 sequences, more than 8% of which are singletons. The starting material was PBMCs, mostly from graft donor cells, obtained 180 days after TCRalphabeta/CD19-depleted stem cell transplant. These receptors were taken from a female patient under 10 years old who had a stem cell transplant for congenital amegakaryocytic thrombocytopenia, so the T cells may come from the graft donor. The CDR3 runs from the conserved cysteine through the conserved F or W. The D gene is left open where the match is weak. Only part of the rows carry a size: once, few, many, or a class if the clone is expanded.

v_call	j_call	d_call	clone_size	cdr3_nt	cdr3_aa
TRBV5-1	TRBJ1-1	TRBD1	few	TGCGCCAGCAGCGCGGGACAGATGAACACTGAAGCTTTCTTT	CASSAGQMNTEAFF
TRBV29-1	TRBJ2-7	TRBD1	many	TGCAGCGTTCAGGGACAGGGGGCTGGGGAGCAGTACTTC	CSVQGQGAGEQYF
TRBV6-5	TRBJ1-3	-	-	TGTGCCAGCACTCGAGGAAACACCATATATTTT	CASTRGNTIYF
TRBV6-5	TRBJ2-7	TRBD1	-	TGTGCCAGCAGTCCATGGGACAGAATTTCCTACGAGCAGTACTTC	CASSPWDRISYEQYF
TRBV12-3/TRBV12-4	TRBJ1-3	-	many	TGTGCCAGCAGGACCTCTGGAAACACCATATATTTT	CASRTSGNTIYF
TRBV28	TRBJ1-5	-	many	TGTGCCAGCAGGATACAGGGCGACCTTCAGCCCCAGCATTTT	CASRIQGDLQPQHF
TRBV9	TRBJ1-2	TRBD1	few	TGTGCCAGCAGCGCCAGTACAGGGGGCGTGGGAGGCTACACCTTC	CASSASTGGVGGYTF
TRBV20-1	TRBJ2-3	TRBD2	few	TGCAGTGCACAAATAGCGGGGGTGTCAGATACGCAGTATTTT	CSAQIAGVSDTQYF
TRBV20-1	TRBJ2-7	TRBD1	many	TGCAGTGCTAGAGATCCGACAGGGGTGGGGGAGCAGTACTTC	CSARDPTGVGEQYF
TRBV5-1	TRBJ2-3	TRBD2	few	TGCGCCAGCAGCTTGGCCCCCGGACTAGCAACAGATACGCAGTATTTT	CASSLAPGLATDTQYF
TRBV5-1	TRBJ2-5	TRBD1	few	TGCGCCAGCAGCATTTTTACAGGGGAGATTGACGAGACCCAGTACTTC	CASSIFTGEIDETQYF
TRBV4-3	TRBJ2-1	TRBD2	many	TGCGCCAGCAGCCAGGGAAGAGCGGGAGGAGAGCAGTTCTTC	CASSQGRAGGEQFF
TRBV20-1	TRBJ2-7	-	many	TGCAGTGCCCGGGTAGTATGGGACACCTACGAGCAGTACTTC	CSARVVWDTYEQYF
TRBV12-3/TRBV12-4	TRBJ2-7	-	many	TGTGCCAGCAGTGGGGGGGCGGCGGGATGGTCCTACGAGCAGTACTTC	CASSGGAAGWSYEQYF
TRBV25-1	TRBJ1-2	-	many	TGTGCCAGCCGCCAGGGGTCGGGGGGCTACACCTTC	CASRQGSGGYTF
TRBV18	TRBJ2-1	-	few	TGTGCCAGCTCACCACTCCCTGCTCGACTAAACATCGTCGATGAGCAGTTCTTC	CASSPLPARLNIVDEQFF
TRBV20-1	TRBJ2-5	-	many	TGCAGTGCTAGAGAAGATGAGAAAGGAGAGACCCAGTACTTC	CSAREDEKGETQYF
TRBV7-2	TRBJ2-5	-	-	TGTGCCAGCAGCCCCCCCGACCGTACCCAGTACTTC	CASSPPDRTQYF
TRBV5-1	TRBJ1-1	-	many	TGCGCCAGCAGCTTGACCCGGAACACTGAAGCTTTCTTT	CASSLTRNTEAFF
TRBV19	TRBJ2-7	-	-	TGTGCCAGGGCCTCCTACGAGCAGTACTTC	CARASYEQYF
TRBV7-2	TRBJ1-6	-	many	TGTGCCAGCAGCCCGCGTGAGGGGCGAGTGACACCCCTCCACTTT	CASSPREGRVTPLHF
TRBV10-2	TRBJ1-2	-	few	TGCGCCAGCAGTCCTCCCCCGACAGAAGCTAACTATGGCTACACCTTC	CASSPPPTEANYGYTF
TRBV5-1	TRBJ1-4	-	many	TGCGCCAGCAGCTTGGTAGGCTACGGTGAAAAACTGTTTTTT	CASSLVGYGEKLFF
TRBV10-3	TRBJ2-1	-	many	TGTGCCATCAGTGAACCAGGGGATAATGAGCAGTTCTTC	CAISEPGDNEQFF
TRBV20-1	TRBJ1-2	-	many	TGCAGTGCCGAGGGGCATGGTGGGGGCTACACCTTC	CSAEGHGGGYTF
TRBV10-3	TRBJ2-7	-	many	TGTGCCATCAGTGGTAGGACACCTGCCTACGAGCAGTACTTC	CAISGRTPAYEQYF
TRBV15	TRBJ1-2	-	many	TGTGCCACCAGCAGACATCGGGACAAGAGCTGGGGTGGCTATGGCTACACCTTC	CATSRHRDKSWGGYGYTF
TRBV12-3/TRBV12-4	TRBJ2-3	TRBD1	many	TGTGCCAGCAGGGAACAGGGGCCAGATACGCAGTATTTT	CASREQGPDTQYF
TRBV20-1	TRBJ1-1	-	many	TGCAGTGCTAGAGATACGCAGGGATGGCCTGAAGCTTTCTTT	CSARDTQGWPEAFF
TRBV12-3/TRBV12-4	TRBJ1-4	-	-	TGTGCCAGCAGTCGACGAGCCGAGAATGAAAAACTGTTTTTT	CASSRRAENEKLFF
TRBV18	TRBJ2-2	-	few	TGTGCCAGCTCACCACCGAGACAATCGAACACCGGGGAGCTGTTTTTT	CASSPPRQSNTGELFF
TRBV20-1	TRBJ2-1	-	few	TGCAGTGCTAGGGGGACTGTCTACAATGAGCAGTTCTTC	CSARGTVYNEQFF
TRBV20-1	TRBJ1-1	TRBD1	-	TGCAGTGCTAGAAATACCGGGACAGCTCCCCGGGGGGCTTTCTTT	CSARNTGTAPRGAFF
TRBV27	TRBJ2-5	-	few	TGTGCCAGCAGTTTCCAGGGCCGCCAAGAGACCCAGTACTTC	CASSFQGRQETQYF
TRBV20-1	TRBJ2-2	-	few	TGCAGTGCTAGTAGAGCGGGCTGGAACACCGGGGAGCTGTTTTTT	CSASRAGWNTGELFF
TRBV9	TRBJ2-7	-	many	TGTGCCAGCAGCGTACAGGGGTGGGACGAGCAGTACTTC	CASSVQGWDEQYF
TRBV12-3/TRBV12-4	TRBJ1-1	-	-	TGTGCCAGCAGTTTAGTAGGGGTGGGAGCTTTCTTT	CASSLVGVGAFF
TRBV7-9	TRBJ2-1	TRBD2	many	TGTGCCAGCAGCTTAGCATCGGGACTAGACCTCAATGAGCAGTTCTTC	CASSLASGLDLNEQFF
TRBV5-1	TRBJ1-2	-	many	TGCGCCAGCAGCTTCCTCCAGGGAGTGGAGAATGGCTACACCTTC	CASSFLQGVENGYTF
TRBV6-5	TRBJ1-2	TRBD1	many	TGTGCCAGCAGCTCCGGGACAGGGGGAGGCTACACCTTC	CASSSGTGGGYTF
TRBV7-9	TRBJ1-4	TRBD1	many	TGTGCCAGCAGCTGGGGGGACAGGTATAATGAAAAACTGTTTTTT	CASSWGDRYNEKLFF
TRBV7-9	TRBJ2-3	TRBD1	-	TGTGCCAGCAGCCCTCCTGGACAGGAGAGCACAGATACGCAGTATTTT	CASSPPGQESTDTQYF
TRBV11-2	TRBJ1-1	TRBD1	-	TGTGCCGGCAGCCCCCGGACAGGGAGGACTGAAGCTTTCTTT	CAGSPRTGRTEAFF
TRBV9	TRBJ2-2	-	many	TGTGCCAGCAGCGTAGTGGAGGCCGGGGAGCTGTTTTTT	CASSVVEAGELFF
TRBV15	TRBJ2-7	TRBD1	few	TGTGCCACCAGCACGGGACAGACCCCGTGGGAGCAGTACTTC	CATSTGQTPWEQYF
TRBV7-2	TRBJ2-5	-	many	TGTGCCAGCAGCTTCACTACTAGTGGGGAGACCCAGTACTTC	CASSFTTSGETQYF
TRBV20-1	TRBJ1-4	-	few	TGCAGTGCTAGAGATTCCCTTTCTTACGTAGGTGAAAAACTGTTTTTT	CSARDSLSYVGEKLFF
TRBV6-2/TRBV6-3	TRBJ2-5	-	few	TGTGCCAGCATAGGTTATGGAGAGACCCAGTACTTC	CASIGYGETQYF
TRBV7-8	TRBJ2-5	-	-	TGTGCCAGCAGCAAAGGCCGGGTTTCCCAGTACTTC	CASSKGRVSQYF
TRBV10-3	TRBJ2-2	-	many	TGTGCCATCAGTGCCCCCACCCCGGACAGGAACACCGGGGAGCTGTTTTTT	CAISAPTPDRNTGELFF
TRBV20-1	TRBJ2-1	-	many	TGCAGTGCTAGAGATCCCAGCGCAGATGAGCAGTTCTTC	CSARDPSADEQFF
TRBV20-1	TRBJ2-5	-	many	TGCAGTGCTAGAACCCCAAAGGGGGGGCAAGAGACCCAGTACTTC	CSARTPKGGQETQYF
TRBV6-5	TRBJ2-3	-	many	TGTGCCAGCAGCGACTTCGTGGATACGCAGTATTTT	CASSDFVDTQYF